This record looks at one T cell receptor beta chain sequence and its context. Its matching antigen is unknown. Trimming left V 4 bases short and J 7 bases short, with 11 bases between. The length of the CDR3 is 11 residues. The V gene's germline CDR1 is SQVTM and CDR2 ANQGSEA. cDNA serving as the sequencing template came from extracted, reverse transcribed RNA. Assay used: immunoSEQ multiplex PCR; TCRdb lists only in-frame clones, some missing. The sample gives 120,000 or so clones, about 51% of which show up once; 8% to 11% is in the top ten. This sample was included in a study of CD8+ T cells in alopecia areata. General study results and limits: Elevated clonality characterized lesional scalp relative to normal scalp, particularly in alopecia totalis/universalis. It was less clear whether patients shared TCRs than it was in mice, possibly because of HLA. When scalp samples are sequenced, resident alphabeta T cells of normal skin are also captured.

The clonotype originates from a human donor with alopecia areata. Sequencing input: NKG2D-low CD8+ T cells sorted from blood. This chain connects TRBV29-1 to TRBJ2-7, with D possibly being TRBD1 (5 bases). The CDR3 DNA follows: TGCAGCGTTGTAGGGGCTAGAGAGCAGTACTTC. Protein: CSVVGAREQYF.